This is a list of T cell receptor beta chains from one sample in a study of blood T cells in healthy people across ages. TCRdb ran MiXCR on the 5' RACE reads and lists one entry per CDR3 protein. The data hold roughly 1.4 million distinct CDR3 sequences, with roughly 59% observed a single time. Sequenced: blood. These receptors were obtained from a man aged 18 to 29 in good health. Each CDR3 is given with its conserved first and last residue. Fields, in order: D gene, clone size, V gene, J gene, CDR3 DNA, CDR3 protein. D genes are given only for firm matches. Expanded clones get a size class; other rows say once, few or many, or leave the size out.

TRBD2	few	TRBV9	TRBJ2-1	TGTGCCAGCAGCGTACAGATAACCCCCGGACTAGCGGACAATGAGCAGTTCTTC	CASSVQITPGLADNEQFF
TRBD2	.	TRBV4-1	TRBJ2-7	TGCGCCAGCAGCCCTCCTGAGCGGGAATCCTACAATGAGCAGTACTTC	CASSPPERESYNEQYF
.	.	TRBV7-2	TRBJ1-2	TGTGCCAGCAGCTTAGAGCCGGGGGTTGGGAGCTATGGCTACACCTTC	CASSLEPGVGSYGYTF
.	.	TRBV14	TRBJ2-1	TGTGCCAGCAGCCCCCAGGTACTCTCCTACAATGAGCAGTTCTTC	CASSPQVLSYNEQFF
TRBD1	.	TRBV14	TRBJ1-1	TGTGCCAGCAGCCAAGATCAAGGGGGCGGGACTGAAGCTTTCTTT	CASSQDQGGGTEAFF
.	.	TRBV6-5	TRBJ2-1	TGTGCCAGCAGTGACTCGTTGGCTACTGAGCAGTTCTTC	CASSDSLATEQFF
TRBD1	.	TRBV9	TRBJ2-1	TGTGCCAGCAGCGTAGACGGACAGGGAAATGAGCAGTTCTTC	CASSVDGQGNEQFF
.	.	TRBV6-2/TRBV6-3	TRBJ2-5	TGTGCCAGCAGTTATCGGACTCGGAGGACTGAGACCCAGTACTTC	CASSYRTRRTETQYF
.	.	TRBV20-1	TRBJ2-7	TGCAGTGCTAGGTACCACGAGCAGTACTTC	CSARYHEQYF
.	.	TRBV7-9	TRBJ1-6	TGTGCCAGCAGCCCGGGCCTAAGTTTCCCCAATTCACCCCTCCACTTT	CASSPGLSFPNSPLHF
TRBD1	many	TRBV4-2	TRBJ2-6	TGTGCCAGCATGGACAGGGCTGGGGCCAACGTCCTGACTTTC	CASMDRAGANVLTF
.	.	TRBV6-2/TRBV6-3	TRBJ2-5	TGTGCCAGCTCGATAGGGGCGACGGAGACCCAGTACTTC	CASSIGATETQYF
.	few	TRBV25-1	TRBJ2-7	TGTGCCAGCAGTGAATTAGGCTTCCGAGGGGCCTACGAGCAGTACTTC	CASSELGFRGAYEQYF
.	few	TRBV3-1	TRBJ2-3	TGTGCCAGCAGCCAAGTGGGCAGGATTCAGTATTTT	CASSQVGRIQYF
TRBD1	.	TRBV20-1	TRBJ2-7	TGCAGTGCTAGGAGGACAGGGATCTACTACGAGCAGTACTTC	CSARRTGIYYEQYF
.	.	TRBV2	TRBJ2-5	TGTGCCAGCAGAAAGGATCTGGGGGAGACCCAGTACTTC	CASRKDLGETQYF